This T cell receptor (beta chain) was sequenced during a study of vaccination effects on CD4 cells after COVID-19. Study summary: Convalescent patients (n = two) were sampled 16 days and one week prevaccination. General study points: After vaccination, at late timepoints, clones induced by infection and by vaccine contracted markedly.

This clone was found once. Antigen: not known. Using immunoSEQ multiplex PCR, the repertoire was profiled, and TCRdb retains in-frame clones only, with some absent. The data contain about 45,000 clones, around 80% of them singletons. Sequencing followed a ViraFEST assay step that expanded antigen-specific CD4+ T cells with viral peptide pools. Culture lasted 10 days before CD4+ T cell isolation. PCR-confirmed SARS-CoV-2 infection occurred in the person between March and December 2020. This clonotype was sampled from a human donor who had a prior SARS-CoV-2 infection. Sequenced material: CD4+ T cells from PBMCs cultured with a peptide pool, taken before COVID-19 vaccination.

For the CDR3, the DNA is TGTGCCAGCAGCTTGGGCAGTCGGGGAAATGAAAAACTGTTTTTT. Its protein is CASSLGSRGNEKLFF. This chain joins TRBV5-4 and TRBJ1-4; D gene unclear. V dropped 0 bases and J dropped 5 bases, with 11 bases sitting between them. The CDR3 runs 15 residues. Germline V lookup: CDR1 SGHNT, CDR2 YYREEE (reference sequence).